This section outlines one T cell receptor (beta chain) sequence together with its context. Sequencing was performed with immunoSEQ multiplex PCR; in TCRdb, only in-frame clones are kept and a portion is missing. In the table there are 40,000 or so clones, 86% of which are singletons. Treatment reported: randomized to nivolumab then ipilimumab (arm A) or the reverse (arm B). Sorted cells were live CD3+CD8+, lacking CD19 and CD56, from PBMCs. The sample is drawn from a study of sequential checkpoint blockade in melanoma. The sequence was obtained from a human donor with melanoma. Specimen: CD8+ T cells sorted from blood (inferred from file names), collected from a patient given nivolumab and ipilimumab in sequence.

CDR3 residues: CASSYLQGGTEAFF. CDR3 DNA sequence: TGTGCCAGCAGTTACCTCCAGGGTGGCACTGAAGCTTTCTTT. The chain links TRBV6-5 to TRBJ1-1, with a tentative D call TRBD1 (5 bases). Germline CDR1 MNHEY, CDR2 SVGAGI. CDR3 length: 14 amino acids. V lost 2 bases and J lost 4, with 11 bases in between.